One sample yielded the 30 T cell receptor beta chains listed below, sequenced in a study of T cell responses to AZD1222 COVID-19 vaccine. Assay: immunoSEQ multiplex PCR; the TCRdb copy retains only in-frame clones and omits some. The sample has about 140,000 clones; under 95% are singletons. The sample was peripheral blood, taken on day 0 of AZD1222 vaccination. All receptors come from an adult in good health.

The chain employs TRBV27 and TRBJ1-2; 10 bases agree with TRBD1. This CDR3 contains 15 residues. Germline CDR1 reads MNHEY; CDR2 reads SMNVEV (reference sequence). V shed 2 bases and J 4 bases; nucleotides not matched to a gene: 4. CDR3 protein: CASSLKTGGIYGYTF. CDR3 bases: TGTGCCAGCAGTTTAAAGACAGGGGGCATCTATGGCTACACCTTC.

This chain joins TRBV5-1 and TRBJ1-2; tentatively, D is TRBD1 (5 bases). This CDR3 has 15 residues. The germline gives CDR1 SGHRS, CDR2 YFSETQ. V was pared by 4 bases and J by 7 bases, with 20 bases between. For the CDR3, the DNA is TGCGCCAGCAGCCTGGCGGAAGGGGCGATGGGTGGCTACACCTTC. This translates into CASSLAEGAMGGYTF.

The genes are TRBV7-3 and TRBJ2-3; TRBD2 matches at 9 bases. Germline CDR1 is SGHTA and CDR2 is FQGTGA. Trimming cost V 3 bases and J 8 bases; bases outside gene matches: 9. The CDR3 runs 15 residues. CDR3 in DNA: TGTGCCAGCAGCTTGGGGCGGGAGGGCCAGGGTACGCAGTATTTT. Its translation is CASSLGREGQGTQYF.

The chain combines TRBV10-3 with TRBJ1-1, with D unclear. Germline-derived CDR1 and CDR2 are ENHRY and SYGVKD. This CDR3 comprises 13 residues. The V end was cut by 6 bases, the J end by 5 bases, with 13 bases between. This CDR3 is CAISGPIGTEAFF. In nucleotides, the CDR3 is TGTGCCATCAGCGGACCGATAGGAACTGAAGCTTTCTTT.

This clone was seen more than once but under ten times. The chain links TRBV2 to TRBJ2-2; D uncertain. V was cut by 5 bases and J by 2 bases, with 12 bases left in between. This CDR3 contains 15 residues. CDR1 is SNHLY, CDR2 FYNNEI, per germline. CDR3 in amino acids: CASSPRLPNTGELFF. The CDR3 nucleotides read TGTGCCAGCAGTCCGCGACTCCCCAACACCGGGGAGCTGTTTTTT.

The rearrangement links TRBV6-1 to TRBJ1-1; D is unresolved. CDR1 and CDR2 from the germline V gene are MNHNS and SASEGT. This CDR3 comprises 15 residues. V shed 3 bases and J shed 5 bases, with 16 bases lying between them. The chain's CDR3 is CASSEGSEAWTEAFF. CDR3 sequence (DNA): TGTGCCAGCAGTGAGGGGTCGGAGGCATGGACTGAAGCTTTCTTT.

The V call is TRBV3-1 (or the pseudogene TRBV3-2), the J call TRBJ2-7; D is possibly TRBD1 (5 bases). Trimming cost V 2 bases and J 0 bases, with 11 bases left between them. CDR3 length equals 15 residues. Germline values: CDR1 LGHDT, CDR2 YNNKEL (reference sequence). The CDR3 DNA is TGTGCCAGCAGCCAAAGGGGTTCAGGCTCCTACGAGCAGTACTTC. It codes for CASSQRGSGSYEQYF.

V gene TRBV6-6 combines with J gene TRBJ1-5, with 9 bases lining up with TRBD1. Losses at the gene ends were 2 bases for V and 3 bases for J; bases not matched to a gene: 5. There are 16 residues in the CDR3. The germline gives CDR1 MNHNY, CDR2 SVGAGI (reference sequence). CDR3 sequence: CASSYRDRANNQPQHF. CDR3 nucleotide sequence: TGTGCCAGCAGTTACCGGGACAGGGCAAACAATCAGCCCCAGCATTTT.

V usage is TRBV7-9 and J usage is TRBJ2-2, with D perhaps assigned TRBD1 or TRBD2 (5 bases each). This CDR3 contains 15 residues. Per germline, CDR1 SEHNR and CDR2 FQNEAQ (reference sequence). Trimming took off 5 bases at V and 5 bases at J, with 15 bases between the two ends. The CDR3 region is CASSRLGPKTGELFF. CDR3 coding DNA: TGTGCCAGCAGCCGCCTGGGACCCAAGACCGGGGAGCTGTTTTTT.

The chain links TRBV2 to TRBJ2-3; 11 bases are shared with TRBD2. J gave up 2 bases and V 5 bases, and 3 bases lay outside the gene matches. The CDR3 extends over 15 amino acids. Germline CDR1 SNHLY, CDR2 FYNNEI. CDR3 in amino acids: CASSTGLAATDTQYF. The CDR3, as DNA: TGTGCCAGCAGTACGGGACTAGCGGCCACAGATACGCAGTATTTT.

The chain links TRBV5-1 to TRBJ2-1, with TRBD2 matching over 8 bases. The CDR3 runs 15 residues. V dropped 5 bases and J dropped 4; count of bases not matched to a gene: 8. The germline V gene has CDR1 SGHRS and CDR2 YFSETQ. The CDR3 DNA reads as TGCGCCAGCAGTCTCGCACTAGCGGATTACAATGAGCAGTTCTTC. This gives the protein CASSLALADYNEQFF. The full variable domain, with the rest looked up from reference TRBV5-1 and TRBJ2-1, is KAGVTQTPRYLIKTRGQQVTLSCSPISGHRSVSWYQQTPGQGLQFLFEYFSETQRNKGNFPGRFSGRQFSNSRSEMNVSTLELGDSALYLCASSLALADYNEQFFGPGTRLTVL.

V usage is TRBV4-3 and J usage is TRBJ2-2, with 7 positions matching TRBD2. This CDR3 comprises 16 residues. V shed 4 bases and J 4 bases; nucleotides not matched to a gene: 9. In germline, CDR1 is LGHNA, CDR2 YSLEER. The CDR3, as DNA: TGCGCCAGCAGCCCCGCCCGCGGGAGCGGCACCGGGGAGCTGTTTTTT. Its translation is CASSPARGSGTGELFF.

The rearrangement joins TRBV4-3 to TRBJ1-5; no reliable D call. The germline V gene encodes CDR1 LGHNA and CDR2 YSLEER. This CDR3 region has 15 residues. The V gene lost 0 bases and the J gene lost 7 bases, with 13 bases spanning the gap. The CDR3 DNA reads TGCGCCAGCAGCCAAGAGTGGAGCCGGGTACAGCCCCAGCATTTT. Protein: CASSQEWSRVQPQHF.

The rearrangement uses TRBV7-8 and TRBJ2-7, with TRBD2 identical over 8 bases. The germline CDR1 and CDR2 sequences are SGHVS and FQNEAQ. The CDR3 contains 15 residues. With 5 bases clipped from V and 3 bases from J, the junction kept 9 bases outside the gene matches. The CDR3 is CASSEKGGTSYEQYF. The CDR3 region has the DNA TGTGCCAGCAGCGAAAAAGGAGGGACTAGCTACGAGCAGTACTTC. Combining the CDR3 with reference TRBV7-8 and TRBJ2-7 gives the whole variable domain GAGVSQSPRYKVAKRGQDVALRCDPISGHVSLFWYQQALGQGPEFLTYFQNEAQLDKSGLPSDRFFAERPEGSVSTLKIQRTQQEDSAVYLCASSEKGGTSYEQYFGPGTRLTVT.

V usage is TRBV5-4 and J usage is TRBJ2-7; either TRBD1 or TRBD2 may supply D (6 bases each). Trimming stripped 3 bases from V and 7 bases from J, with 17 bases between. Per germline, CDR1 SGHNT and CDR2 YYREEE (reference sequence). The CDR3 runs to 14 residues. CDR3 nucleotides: TGTGCCAGCAGCTCGGAGGGGGGACGGGGGGAGCAGTACTTC. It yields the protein CASSSEGGRGEQYF.

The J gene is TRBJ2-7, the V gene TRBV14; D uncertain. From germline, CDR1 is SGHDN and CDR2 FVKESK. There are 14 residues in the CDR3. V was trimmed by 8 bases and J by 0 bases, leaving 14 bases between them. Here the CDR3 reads CASAVVQSSYEQYF. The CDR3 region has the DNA TGTGCCAGCGCGGTGGTTCAGAGCTCCTACGAGCAGTACTTC. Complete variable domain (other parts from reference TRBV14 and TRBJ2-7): EAGVTQFPSHSVIEKGQTVTLRCDPISGHDNLYWYRRVMGKEIKFLLHFVKESKQDESGMPNNRFLAERTGGTYSTLKVQPAELEDSGVYFCASAVVQSSYEQYFGPGTRLTVT.

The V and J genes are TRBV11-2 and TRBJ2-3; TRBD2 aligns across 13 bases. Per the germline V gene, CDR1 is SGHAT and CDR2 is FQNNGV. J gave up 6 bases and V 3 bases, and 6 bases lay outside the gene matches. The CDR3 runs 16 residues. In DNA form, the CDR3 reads TGTGCCAGCAGCTTGACTAGCGGGAGGCCGGGGGATACGCAGTATTTT. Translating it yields CASSLTSGRPGDTQYF.

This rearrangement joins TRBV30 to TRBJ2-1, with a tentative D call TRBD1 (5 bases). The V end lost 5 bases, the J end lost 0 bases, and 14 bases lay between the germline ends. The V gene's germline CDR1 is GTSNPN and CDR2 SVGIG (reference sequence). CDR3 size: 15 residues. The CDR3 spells CAWGKGFGSYNEQFF. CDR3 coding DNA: TGTGCCTGGGGGAAGGGGTTTGGCTCCTACAATGAGCAGTTCTTC.

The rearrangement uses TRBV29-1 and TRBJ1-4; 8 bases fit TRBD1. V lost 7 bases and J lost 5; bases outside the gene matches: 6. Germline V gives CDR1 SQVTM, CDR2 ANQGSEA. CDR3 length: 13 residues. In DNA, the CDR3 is TGCAGCGCAGGGGGCAATGAAAATGAAAAACTGTTTTTT. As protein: CSAGGNENEKLFF.

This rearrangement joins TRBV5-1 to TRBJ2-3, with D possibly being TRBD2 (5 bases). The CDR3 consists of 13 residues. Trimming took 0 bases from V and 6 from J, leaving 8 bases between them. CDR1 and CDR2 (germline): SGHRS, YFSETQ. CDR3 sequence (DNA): TGCGCCAGCAGCTTGGTGAGAGGGGATACGCAGTATTTT. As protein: CASSLVRGDTQYF.

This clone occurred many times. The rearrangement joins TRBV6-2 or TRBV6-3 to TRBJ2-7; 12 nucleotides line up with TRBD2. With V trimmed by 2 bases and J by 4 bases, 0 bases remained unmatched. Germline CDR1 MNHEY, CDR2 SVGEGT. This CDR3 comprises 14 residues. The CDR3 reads CASSYGTSGYEQYF. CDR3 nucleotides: TGTGCCAGCAGTTACGGGACTAGCGGGTACGAGCAGTACTTC.

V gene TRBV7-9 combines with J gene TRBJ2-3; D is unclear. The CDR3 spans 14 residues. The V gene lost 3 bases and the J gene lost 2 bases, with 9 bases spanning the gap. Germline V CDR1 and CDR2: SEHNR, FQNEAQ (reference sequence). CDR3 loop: CASSFGSFTDTQYF. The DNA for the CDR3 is TGTGCCAGCAGCTTTGGGTCCTTCACAGATACGCAGTATTTT.

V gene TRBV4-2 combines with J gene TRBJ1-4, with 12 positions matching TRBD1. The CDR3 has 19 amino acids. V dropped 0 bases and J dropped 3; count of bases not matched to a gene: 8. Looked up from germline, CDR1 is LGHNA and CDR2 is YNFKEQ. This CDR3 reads CASSQDLRDRGRANEKLFF. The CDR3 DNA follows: TGTGCCAGCAGCCAAGATCTCCGGGACAGGGGGCGGGCTAATGAAAAACTGTTTTTT.

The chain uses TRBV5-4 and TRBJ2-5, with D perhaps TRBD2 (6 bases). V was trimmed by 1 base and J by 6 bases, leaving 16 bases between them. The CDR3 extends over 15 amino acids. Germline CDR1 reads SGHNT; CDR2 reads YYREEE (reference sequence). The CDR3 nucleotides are TGTGCCAGCAGCTTGTACCCTAGCGTCCGAAAGACCCAGTACTTC. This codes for CASSLYPSVRKTQYF.

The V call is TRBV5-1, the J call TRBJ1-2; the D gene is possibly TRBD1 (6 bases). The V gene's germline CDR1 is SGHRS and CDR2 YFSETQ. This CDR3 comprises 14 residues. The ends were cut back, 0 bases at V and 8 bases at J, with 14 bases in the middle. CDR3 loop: CASSLAATGTGYTF. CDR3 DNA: TGCGCCAGCAGCTTGGCCGCTACAGGGACCGGCTACACCTTC.

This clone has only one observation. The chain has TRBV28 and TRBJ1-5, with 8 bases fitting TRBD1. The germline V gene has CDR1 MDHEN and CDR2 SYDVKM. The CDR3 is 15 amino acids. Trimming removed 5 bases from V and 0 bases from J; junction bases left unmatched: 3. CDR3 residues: CASSRQGASNQPQHF. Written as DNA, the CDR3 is TGTGCCAGCAGTCGCCAGGGGGCTAGCAATCAGCCCCAGCATTTT.

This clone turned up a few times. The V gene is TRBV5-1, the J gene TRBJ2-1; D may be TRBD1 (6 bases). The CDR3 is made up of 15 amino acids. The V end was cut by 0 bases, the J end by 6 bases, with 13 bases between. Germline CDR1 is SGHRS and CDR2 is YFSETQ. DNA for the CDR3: TGCGCCAGCAGCTTGGGGGACAATCCGGGCAATGAGCAGTTCTTC. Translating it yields CASSLGDNPGNEQFF.

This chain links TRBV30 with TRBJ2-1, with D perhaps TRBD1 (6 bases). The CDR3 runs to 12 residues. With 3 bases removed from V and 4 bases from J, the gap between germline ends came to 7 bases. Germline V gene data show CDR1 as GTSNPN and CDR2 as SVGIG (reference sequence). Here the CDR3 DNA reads TGTGCCTGGAGCGGACAGTACAATGAGCAGTTCTTC. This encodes CAWSGQYNEQFF. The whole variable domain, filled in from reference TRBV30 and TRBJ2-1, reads SQTIHQWPATLVQPVGSPLSLECTVEGTSNPNLYWYRQAAGRGLQLLFYSVGIGQISSEVPQNLSASRPQDRQFILSSKKLLLSDSGFYLCAWSGQYNEQFFGPGTRLTVL.

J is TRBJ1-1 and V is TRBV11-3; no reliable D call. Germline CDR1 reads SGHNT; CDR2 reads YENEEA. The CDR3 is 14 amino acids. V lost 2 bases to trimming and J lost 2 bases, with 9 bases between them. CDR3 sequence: CASSLSQRNTEAFF. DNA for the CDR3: TGTGCCAGCAGCTTATCCCAACGAAACACTGAAGCTTTCTTT.

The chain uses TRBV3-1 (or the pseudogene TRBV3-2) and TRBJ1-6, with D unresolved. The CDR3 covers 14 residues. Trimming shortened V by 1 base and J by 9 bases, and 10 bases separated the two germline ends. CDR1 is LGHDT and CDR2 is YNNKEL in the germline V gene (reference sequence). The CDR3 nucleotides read TGTGCCAGCAGCCAAGGGGTCGAGGGTTCACCCCTCCACTTT. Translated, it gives CASSQGVEGSPLHF.